A selection of T cell receptor beta chains follows, all from one sample in a study of human T cells and chemical hapten exposure. TCRdb reprocessed the 5' RACE reads with MiXCR, giving one entry per CDR3 protein. The data hold 110,000 to 150,000 distinct CDR3 sequences, with over 3.5% observed a single time. These receptors were obtained from a female donor in good health. CDR3s leave out the opening cysteine and the closing phenylalanine or tryptophan. D genes are given only for firm matches.

J gene,D gene,V gene,CDR3 protein
TRBJ1-2,-,TRBV21-1,ASSKVLRQVNYGYT
TRBJ1-5,-,TRBV4-2,ASSHVGGDQPQH
TRBJ1-2,-,TRBV2,ASSGRQVDDGYT
TRBJ1-6,-,TRBV12-3/TRBV12-4,ASSFQGPISPLH
TRBJ2-1,-,TRBV12-3/TRBV12-4,ASSFGSYNEQF
TRBJ2-5,-,TRBV5-1,ASSFRQPQETQY
TRBJ2-7,-,TRBV6-2/TRBV6-3,ASEDTETYEQY
TRBJ2-3,-,TRBV7-2,ASSLVASPADTQY
TRBJ1-5,-,TRBV20-1,SAHTGRLDQPQH
TRBJ1-4,-,TRBV12-3/TRBV12-4,ASTSGATNEKLF
TRBJ2-2,-,TRBV7-9,ASSRPGQVTGELF
TRBJ2-3,TRBD1,TRBV20-1,SARGDRCFSTDTQY
TRBJ2-1,-,TRBV7-9,ASSNFDNEQF
TRBJ2-3,TRBD2,TRBV12-3/TRBV12-4,ASSFSGGSDTQY
TRBJ1-6,-,TRBV7-3,ASSLRGHGASPLH
TRBJ1-1,-,TRBV20-1,SARARTVNTEAF
TRBJ2-7,-,TRBV28,ASSLISTYEQY
TRBJ2-7,TRBD1,TRBV6-1,ASSESGQGSGYEQY
TRBJ1-5,-,TRBV20-1,SAPPPGGHNQPQH
TRBJ2-7,-,TRBV10-3,AISGQSYEQY
TRBJ2-1,TRBD2,TRBV3-1,ASSRAGLAGRNEQF
TRBJ2-5,-,TRBV2,ASSEEVWKQETQY
TRBJ1-1,TRBD1,TRBV6-5,ASSRGWDSEAF
TRBJ1-5,TRBD1,TRBV20-1,SAPGTGGSSNQPQH
TRBJ1-6,-,TRBV18,ASSPGSYSPLH
TRBJ1-1,-,TRBV6-6,ASSYGGRTEAF
TRBJ1-1,-,TRBV28,ASSLWSRDTEAF